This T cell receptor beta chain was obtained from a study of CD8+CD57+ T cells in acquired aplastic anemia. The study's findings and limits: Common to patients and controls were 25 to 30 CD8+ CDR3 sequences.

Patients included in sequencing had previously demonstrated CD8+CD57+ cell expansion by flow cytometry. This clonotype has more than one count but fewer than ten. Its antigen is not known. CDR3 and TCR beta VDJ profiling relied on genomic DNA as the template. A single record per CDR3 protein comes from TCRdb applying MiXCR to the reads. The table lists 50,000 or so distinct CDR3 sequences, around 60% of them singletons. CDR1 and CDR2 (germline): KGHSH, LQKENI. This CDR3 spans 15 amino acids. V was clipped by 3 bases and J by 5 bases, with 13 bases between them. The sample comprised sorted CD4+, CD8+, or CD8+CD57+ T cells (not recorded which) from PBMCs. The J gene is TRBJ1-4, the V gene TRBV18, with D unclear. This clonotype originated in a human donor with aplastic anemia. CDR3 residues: CASSPDFRENEKLFF. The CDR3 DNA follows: TGTGCCAGCTCACCGGATTTCAGAGAGAATGAAAAACTGTTTTTT. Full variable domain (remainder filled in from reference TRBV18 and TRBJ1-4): NAGVMQNPRHLVRRRGQEARLRCSPMKGHSHVYWYRQLPEEGLKFMVYLQKENIIDESGMPKERFSAEFPKEGPSILRIQQVVRGDSAAYFCASSPDFRENEKLFFGSGTQLSVL.